This is a list of T cell receptor beta chains from one sample in a study of T-cell memory formation after mild COVID-19. TCRdb reprocessed the 5' RACE reads with MiXCR, giving one entry per CDR3 protein. Of about 190,000 distinct CDR3 sequences listed, about a fifth are singletons. The sequencing sample was made of PBMCs or a T cell subset sorted from them (not recorded which). All receptors come from an adult woman who had mild COVID-19 (a few samples of this study predate the infection). Cell type and time point are not known. The CDR3 runs from the conserved cysteine through the conserved F or W. The order of the fields is clone size, D gene, J gene, V gene, CDR3 DNA, CDR3 protein. A D gene is named only where the DNA matches it firmly. Clone size is stated in some rows and not others, as once, few, many or a class when expanded.

. TRBD1 TRBJ2-1 TRBV12-3/TRBV12-4 TGTGCCAGCAATCACCCGGGACAGGGTGTCGATGAGCAGTTCTTC CASNHPGQGVDEQFF
few TRBD2 TRBJ2-7 TRBV4-1 TGCGCCAGCAGCCCTCTACTAGCGGGGGTTCTCTACGAGCAGTACTTC CASSPLLAGVLYEQYF
few TRBD1 TRBJ1-2 TRBV4-1 TGCGCCAGCAGCCTAACTCGGACAGGCGAGGGGTATGGCTACACCTTC CASSLTRTGEGYGYTF
. . TRBJ1-1 TRBV29-1 TGCAGCGCGGAGGAAGGGACGAACACTGAAGCTTTCTTT CSAEEGTNTEAFF
few TRBD2 TRBJ2-1 TRBV20-1 TGCAGTGCTAGAGGCCCACTAGCGCCTGAGCAGTTCTTC CSARGPLAPEQFF
. . TRBJ2-7 TRBV6-4 TGTGCCAGCAGTTCTCCCCGGGATTCCTCCTACGAGCAGTACTTC CASSSPRDSSYEQYF
few . TRBJ2-1 TRBV11-3 TGTGCCAGCAGCTTAGGGACTGCCTACAATGAGCAGTTCTTC CASSLGTAYNEQFF
. . TRBJ1-4 TRBV27 TGTGCCAGCAGTTTTGGCTCTGGGGTTGAAGAAAAACTGTTTTTT CASSFGSGVEEKLFF
. . TRBJ1-1 TRBV7-9 TGTGCCAGCAGTACTGCGGGGACTGAAGCTTTCTTT CASSTAGTEAFF
. . TRBJ2-2 TRBV4-3 TGCGCCAGCAGCCAAGATACAGATAACACCGGGGAGCTGTTTTTT CASSQDTDNTGELFF
. TRBD2 TRBJ2-7 TRBV7-8 TGTGCCAGCAGCCGGGGAAGCGGGGGGTACTACGAGCAGTACTTC CASSRGSGGYYEQYF
. . TRBJ1-6 TRBV4-1 TGCGCCAGCAGCCAAGATCGGGGGATCTATTCACCCCTCCACTTT CASSQDRGIYSPLHF
few . TRBJ2-2 TRBV7-2 TGTGCCAGCGAATCTAACACCGGGGAGCTGTTTTTT CASESNTGELFF
few TRBD2 TRBJ2-3 TRBV27 TGTGCCAGCAGTTTTCTTAGCGGGGGGATCACAGATACGCAGTATTTT CASSFLSGGITDTQYF
. TRBD2 TRBJ2-1 TRBV5-1 TGCGCCAGCAGTAGGACTAGCGCGTACAATGAGCAGTTCTTC CASSRTSAYNEQFF
. . TRBJ2-5 TRBV7-8 TGTGCCAGCAGCTCCTTAGTCGGGGATGAGACCCAGTACTTC CASSSLVGDETQYF
many TRBD1 TRBJ1-5 TRBV4-1 TGCGCCAGCAGCCTCGCCGGGACAGGGGGCAATCAGCCCCAGCATTTT CASSLAGTGGNQPQHF
few TRBD2 TRBJ2-7 TRBV9 TGTGCCAGCAGCCATACTAGCGGGGGGATGTACGAGCAGTACTTC CASSHTSGGMYEQYF
few . TRBJ2-7 TRBV19 TGTGCCAGTAGTATAGCTCAAGCGGGCTACGAGCAGTACTTC CASSIAQAGYEQYF
. . TRBJ2-7 TRBV20-1 TGCAGTGTGGGCGGTAGGTACGAGCAGTACTTC CSVGGRYEQYF
few TRBD1 TRBJ2-5 TRBV7-2 TGTGCCAGCAGCGTTACCGGGACAGGGGTGATTGTGGGAGAGACCCAGTACTTC CASSVTGTGVIVGETQYF
few . TRBJ1-1 TRBV2 TGTGCCAGCAGTGGGGGGGCCGACACTGAAGCTTTCTTT CASSGGADTEAFF
few . TRBJ2-5 TRBV10-3 TGTGCCATCAGTGAACCCCAAGAGACCCAGTACTTC CAISEPQETQYF
few . TRBJ2-1 TRBV20-1 TGCAGTGCTAGAGCTCTCGTAAGGGCGGGGATGAACAACGATGAGCAGTTCTTC CSARALVRAGMNNDEQFF
few . TRBJ2-1 TRBV11-2 TGTGCCAGCAGCATCCGACAGGGAGGGAACAATGAGCAGTTCTTC CASSIRQGGNNEQFF
few . TRBJ2-4 TRBV15 TGTGCCACCAGCAAAGGAGATTCCAAAAACATTCAGTACTTC CATSKGDSKNIQYF
. . TRBJ2-4 TRBV13 TGTGCCAGCAGCGCATGGACCATAGCCAAAAACATTCAGTACTTC CASSAWTIAKNIQYF
. . TRBJ2-5 TRBV7-6 TGTGCCAGCAGCGGTCCCGTGGGGCGGTCCCCGCGGGAAACCCAGTACTTC CASSGPVGRSPRETQYF
. TRBD2 TRBJ2-3 TRBV24-1 TGTGCCACCAGTGATTTGACTAGCGGGGACCCCACAGATACGCAGTATTTT CATSDLTSGDPTDTQYF
. TRBD1 TRBJ2-3 TRBV5-1 TGCGCCAGCAGCTGGTCCGGACAGGGAGAGGCAGATACGCAGTATTTT CASSWSGQGEADTQYF
few . TRBJ1-2 TRBV5-5 TGTGCCAGCAGCCCGACCCCGGGGATAGAGGAGAACTATGGCTACACCTTC CASSPTPGIEENYGYTF
. . TRBJ2-1 TRBV30 TGTGCCTGGAGTGACACTTATGAGCAGTTCTTC CAWSDTYEQFF
few . TRBJ1-5 TRBV12-3/TRBV12-4 TGTGCCAGCAGTTTAGGGTTCGTGCAGCCCCAGCATTTT CASSLGFVQPQHF
few TRBD2 TRBJ2-7 TRBV7-9 TGTGCCAGCAGCTCAGGGACTAGCGGGATAAGGGACTACGAGCAGTACTTC CASSSGTSGIRDYEQYF
. TRBD2 TRBJ2-5 TRBV12-3/TRBV12-4 TGTGCCAGCAGTCCCCTAGCGGCCCCAGAGACCCAGTACTTC CASSPLAAPETQYF
. . TRBJ2-1 TRBV7-9 TGTGCCAGCAGCTCTCCTGTGGATAATGAGCAGTTCTTC CASSSPVDNEQFF
. . TRBJ1-2 TRBV6-5 TGTGCCAGCAGTTGGCTCGTGGGGGACGGCTACACCTTC CASSWLVGDGYTF
. TRBD1 TRBJ2-3 TRBV24-1 TGTGCCACCAGTGATTGGGGACAGTACACAGATACGCAGTATTTT CATSDWGQYTDTQYF
. . TRBJ2-5 TRBV9 TGTGCCAGCAGCGTAGAGAGAAGCTTCCAAGAGACCCAGTACTTC CASSVERSFQETQYF
few TRBD2 TRBJ2-7 TRBV5-1 TGTGCCAGCAGCCTGGGGTTAGCGGGACCCTACGAGCAGTACTTC CASSLGLAGPYEQYF
. . TRBJ2-1 TRBV7-3 TGTGCCAGCAGCTATGGTGATTCTGGCTATGAGCAGTTCTTC CASSYGDSGYEQFF
. . TRBJ1-1 TRBV20-1 TGCAGTGCTAGAGCGGAGACCACTGAAGCTTTCTTT CSARAETTEAFF
. . TRBJ2-5 TRBV9 TGTGCCAGCAGCGTAGTTGGCCACTATGAAGAGACCCAGTACTTC CASSVVGHYEETQYF
many TRBD2 TRBJ2-7 TRBV5-5 TGTGCCAGCAGCCACGGTGGAGGACTAGCGGGATACGAGCAGTACTTC CASSHGGGLAGYEQYF
. . TRBJ2-3 TRBV18 TGTGCCAGCTCACGACGGACAGCTGACTACATTGATACGCAGTATTTT CASSRRTADYIDTQYF
. . TRBJ1-5 TRBV9 TGTGCCAGCAGCGTAGAGGCGGGCATGCATAGCAATCAGCCCCAGCATTTT CASSVEAGMHSNQPQHF
. . TRBJ2-7 TRBV6-2/TRBV6-3 TGTGCCAGCAGTTACTCCGGGGGGCGCGCCGGCGAGCAGTACTTC CASSYSGGRAGEQYF
. . TRBJ1-1 TRBV14 TGTGCCAGCAGCCCGGGGATTGAAGCTTTCTTT CASSPGIEAFF
few . TRBJ1-2 TRBV6-2/TRBV6-3 TGTGCCAGCAGTTACTCGACAGAAGGGGACTATGGCTACACCTTC CASSYSTEGDYGYTF
. TRBD1 TRBJ1-1 TRBV28 TGTGCCAGCAGTTCAAGGACAGGGGGGGTGAACACTGAAGCTTTCTTT CASSSRTGGVNTEAFF
. . TRBJ1-2 TRBV27 TGTGCCAGCAGTTTAATAGGCAACGACTATGGCTACACCTTC CASSLIGNDYGYTF
few TRBD1 TRBJ2-7 TRBV19 TGTGCCAGTAGTGGGACAGGGGCCCTCTACGAGCAGTACTTC CASSGTGALYEQYF
few . TRBJ2-7 TRBV24-1 TGTGCCACCAGTGATTTGAGCCCGGACGGAAGAGCCTACGAGCAGTACTTC CATSDLSPDGRAYEQYF